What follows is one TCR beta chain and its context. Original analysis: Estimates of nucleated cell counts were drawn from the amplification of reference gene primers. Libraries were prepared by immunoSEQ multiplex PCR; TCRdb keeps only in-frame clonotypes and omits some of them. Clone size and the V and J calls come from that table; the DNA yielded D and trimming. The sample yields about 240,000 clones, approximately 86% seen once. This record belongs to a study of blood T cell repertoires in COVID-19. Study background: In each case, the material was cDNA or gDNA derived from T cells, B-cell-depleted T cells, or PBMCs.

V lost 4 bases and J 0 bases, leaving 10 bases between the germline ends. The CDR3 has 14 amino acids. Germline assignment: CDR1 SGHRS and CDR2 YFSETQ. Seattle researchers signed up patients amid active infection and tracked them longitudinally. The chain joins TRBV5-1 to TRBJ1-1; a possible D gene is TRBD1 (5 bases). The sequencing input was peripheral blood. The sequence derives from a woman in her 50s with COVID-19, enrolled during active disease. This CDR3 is CASSMGRLNTEAFF. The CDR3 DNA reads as TGCGCCAGCAGCATGGGGCGGCTGAACACTGAAGCTTTCTTT.